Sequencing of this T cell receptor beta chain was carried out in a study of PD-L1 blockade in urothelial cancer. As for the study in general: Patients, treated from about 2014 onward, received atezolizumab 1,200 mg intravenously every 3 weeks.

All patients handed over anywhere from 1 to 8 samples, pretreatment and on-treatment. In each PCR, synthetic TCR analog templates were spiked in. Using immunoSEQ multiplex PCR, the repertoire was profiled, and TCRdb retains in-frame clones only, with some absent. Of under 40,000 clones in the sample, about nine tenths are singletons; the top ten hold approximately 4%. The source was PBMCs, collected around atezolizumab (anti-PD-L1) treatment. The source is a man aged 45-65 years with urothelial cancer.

CDR3 protein: CASSLAGGKGEQFF. The CDR3 nucleotides read TGTGCCAGCAGCTTAGCGGGGGGAAAGGGCGAGCAGTTCTTC. The V and J genes are TRBV7-2 and TRBJ2-1; D may be TRBD2 (6 bases). Trimming left V 0 bases short and J 10 bases short, with 13 bases between. This CDR3 is built from 14 residues. The V gene's germline CDR1 is SGHTA and CDR2 FQGNSA.